Here is one T cell receptor beta chain with its context. Many counts were recorded for this clonotype. The specificity of this receptor is unknown. No base-level quality is on record; no much larger clone is a single base apart. These data are taken from a study of T cell repertoires in cytomegalovirus infection (dated by TCRdb to between 2018 and 2020). Concerning the study at large: Donor HLA type was relevant to the analysis, because carriage of CMV infection together with the matching HLA type was indicated by public TCR beta signatures. Results the study describes overall, beyond this receptor: The ex vivo response was dominated by HLA-C-restricted CMV-specific TCR beta clonotypes, which also provided the single most frequent clonotype in two of eight donors. Carriers of CMV infection plus the relevant HLA type were discriminated by the cumulative frequency of public TCR beta family members in the study cohort and in an independent roughly 370-donor cohort.

From a lookup of the germline V gene, CDR1 and CDR2 are ENHRY and SYGVKD. Trimming takes 2 bases from V and 0 bases from J, and the germline ends sit 10 bases apart. From the cysteine up to the phenylalanine, the CDR3 has a length of 15 residues. Here the CDR3 DNA is all that survives: 45 bases in frame from base 1. Sequenced using an Illumina HiSeq 1500. TCRdb cleaned the public reads at Q25 with fastp, built clones with MiXCR and kept in-frame beta chains. Identical CDR3 protein sequences are pooled into one entry, listed with their most common genes and DNA. In this sample the table shows over 450,000 distinct CDR3 sequences, around 11% of which occur a single time. Jointly, the top ten make up roughly 10% of the sample.

The receptor comes from a human donor in good health (CMV status not recorded). Some clones in this sample may be carry-over from other donors' samples. The chain is encoded by TRBV10-3 joined to TRBJ1-1; TRBD1 is possibly the D segment (6 matching bases). Sequencing input: PBMCs. CDR3 reads: CAISEGGRMNTEAFF. The base sequence is TGTGCCATCAGTGAGGGGGGCAGAATGAACACTGAAGCTTTCTTT.